Shown below are 9 T cell receptor beta chains from a single sample sequenced in a study of blood T cell repertoires in COVID-19. The data were produced by immunoSEQ multiplex PCR, yet TCRdb's version contains in-frame clones alone and is incomplete. The sample carries over 120,000 clones, roughly four fifths recorded once. Input material: peripheral blood. The source is an older woman with acute or convalescent COVID-19.

This clone is a singleton in its sample. The chain links TRBV5-1 to TRBJ2-7; TRBD1 aligns across 7 bases. V was clipped by 2 bases and J by 6 bases; unmatched bases: 5. Germline values: CDR1 SGHRS, CDR2 YFSETQ. The CDR3 loop spans 13 amino acids. The CDR3 sequence is CASSLNTGAEQYF. CDR3 sequence (DNA): TGCGCCAGCAGCTTAAATACAGGGGCCGAGCAGTACTTC. Full variable domain (missing parts from reference TRBV5-1 and TRBJ2-7): KAGVTQTPRYLIKTRGQQVTLSCSPISGHRSVSWYQQTPGQGLQFLFEYFSETQRNKGNFPGRFSGRQFSNSRSEMNVSTLELGDSALYLCASSLNTGAEQYFGPGTRLTVT.

This clone was counted once. Other DNA sequences in the sample encode the same CDR3. This chain uses TRBV30 with TRBJ1-3, with no clear D. Germline CDR1 reads GTSNPN; CDR2 reads SVGIG (reference sequence). The CDR3 is made up of 12 amino acids. V dropped 3 bases and J dropped 7 bases, with 10 bases sitting between them. CDR3: CAWSLPGNTIYF. The CDR3 DNA is TGTGCCTGGAGCCTACCCGGGAACACCATATATTTT.

The genes are TRBV30 and TRBJ2-2, with 8 bases aligning to TRBD1. In germline, CDR1 is GTSNPN, CDR2 SVGIG (reference sequence). The CDR3 totals 16 residues. After removal of 2 bases from V and 4 bases from J, the junction contained 9 bases not matched to a gene. The CDR3 DNA is TGTGCCTGGAGTTTCCGGACAGGGCGGGCCACCGGGGAGCTGTTTTTT. This translates into CAWSFRTGRATGELFF. The entire variable domain, with the rest obtained from reference TRBV30 and TRBJ2-2, is as follows: SQTIHQWPATLVQPVGSPLSLECTVEGTSNPNLYWYRQAAGRGLQLLFYSVGIGQISSEVPQNLSASRPQDRQFILSSKKLLLSDSGFYLCAWSFRTGRATGELFFGEGSRLTVL.

The rearrangement links TRBV4-3 to TRBJ1-2; a weak D match, TRBD1 (5 bases). Germline values: CDR1 LGHNA, CDR2 YSLEER. The CDR3 spans 15 residues. V dropped 1 base and J dropped 0 bases, with 9 bases sitting between them. In DNA, the CDR3 is TGCGCCAGCAGCCAAGCTAGGGGTCCTAACTATGGCTACACCTTC. Encoded protein: CASSQARGPNYGYTF.

The CDR3 nucleotides are TGTGCCAGCAGCTTCCTAGCTGGACCCGGGGAGCAGTTCTTC. Protein sequence: CASSFLAGPGEQFF. The chain combines TRBV7-3 with TRBJ2-1; perhaps TRBD2 as D (5 bases). The CDR3 is 14 amino acids. Between the trimmed V and J ends, which lost 3 bases and 10 bases, there was a span of 16 bases. Germline CDR1 is SGHTA and CDR2 is FQGTGA.

The J gene is TRBJ1-1, the V gene TRBV4-2, with 9 bases aligning to TRBD1. Germline trimming cut 2 bases from V and 4 bases from J; bases unmatched to any gene: 8. The CDR3 spans 16 residues. CDR1 and CDR2 (germline): LGHNA, YNFKEQ. The CDR3 DNA follows: TGTGCCAGCAGCCAACGGGACAGGGTTTCGTCCACTGAAGCTTTCTTT. Translating it yields CASSQRDRVSSTEAFF.

The V gene is TRBV7-3, the J gene TRBJ2-1, with 8 bases lining up with TRBD1. This CDR3 comprises 14 residues. The V gene's germline CDR1 is SGHTA and CDR2 FQGTGA. The V and J ends lost 4 bases and 6 bases, in that order; junction bases with no gene match: 5. The DNA for the CDR3 is TGTGCCAGCAGCTCCGGGACAGGCTCCAATGAGCAGTTCTTC. This sequence encodes CASSSGTGSNEQFF. Supplemented by reference TRBV7-3 and TRBJ2-1, the full variable domain reads GAGVSQTPSNKVTEKGKYVELRCDPISGHTALYWYRQSLGQGPEFLIYFQGTGAADDSGLPNDRFFAVRPEGSVSTLKIQRTERGDSAVYLCASSSGTGSNEQFFGPGTRLTVL.

The J gene is TRBJ2-4, the V gene TRBV9; 7 nucleotides agree with TRBD1. The junction had 10 bases not matched to a gene; V was cut back by 4 bases and J by 6 bases. The germline CDR1 and CDR2 sequences are SGDLS and YYNGEE. The CDR3 has 15 residues. The CDR3 loop is CASSPTGQAINIQYF. For the CDR3, the DNA is TGTGCCAGCAGCCCAACAGGACAGGCGATAAACATTCAGTACTTC.

J is TRBJ1-1 and V is TRBV5-1, with 11 bases aligning to TRBD1. J gave up 5 bases and V 7 bases, and 7 bases lay outside the gene matches. CDR1 and CDR2 (germline): SGHRS, YFSETQ. CDR3 length: 14 amino acids. The CDR3 loop is CASGTGTGGTEAFF. In nucleotides, the CDR3 is TGCGCCAGCGGAACCGGGACAGGGGGAACTGAAGCTTTCTTT.